One and the same sample provided the 3 T cell receptor beta chains below, sequenced in a study of T cell repertoires in cytomegalovirus infection. These receptors' targets are unknown. One entry per CDR3 protein results from TCRdb running MiXCR on the reads. The sample records hundreds of thousands of distinct CDR3 sequences, approximately 42% being singletons. The sequencing here drew on cultured PBMCs, taken from culture after CMV antigen stimulation. These TCRs come from a human donor in good health (CMV status not recorded). Some clones in this sample may be carry-over from other donors' samples.

CDR3 loop: CASSEAHHRAANTIYF. The CDR3 DNA is TGTGCCAGCAGCGAAGCCCACCACAGGGCTGCAAACACCATATATTTT. The rearrangement links TRBV7-4 to TRBJ1-3, with a weak D call TRBD1 (6 bases). Trimming took off 5 bases at V and 6 bases at J, with 20 bases between the two ends. The germline gives CDR1 SGHVT, CDR2 SQSDAQ. CDR3 length: 16 residues.

The chain employs TRBV28 and TRBJ2-1, with 8 bases that match TRBD1. This CDR3 contains 13 residues. CDR1 and CDR2 (germline): MDHEN, SYDVKM. V shed 5 bases and J 6 bases; nucleotides not matched to a gene: 3. CDR3 DNA: TGTGCCAGCAGTGTGGGACAGGTCAATGAGCAGTTCTTC. Translating gives CASSVGQVNEQFF.

This chain joins TRBV10-3 and TRBJ2-2, with D possibly being TRBD2 (6 bases). Trimming shortened V by 0 bases and J by 3 bases, and 8 bases separated the two germline ends. The CDR3 runs 15 residues. Germline V CDR1 and CDR2: ENHRY, SYGVKD. CDR3 nucleotides: TGTGCCATCAGTGAGTCGGGGGGAGACACCGGGGAGCTGTTTTTT. As protein: CAISESGGDTGELFF.